This T cell receptor (beta chain) was identified in a study of cytomegalovirus exposure and HLA in healthy donors. Study outcomes and limitations: Most TCR sequences were rare, but some public TCRs occurred in many donors.

PCR used 60 Vbeta primers and 13 Jbeta primers. Clones were sequenced by immunoSEQ multiplex PCR, and TCRdb holds only the in-frame ones, with some missing. Of 220,000 or so clones listed, 80% to 85% are singletons. This clone was detected only a few times. The antigen is not known. Sequencing used PBMCs. This receptor was obtained from a middle-aged woman in good health and CMV-seronegative.

The CDR3: CASSQVPGGEGTEAFF. In DNA, the CDR3 is TGTGCCAGCAGCCAAGTCCCAGGGGGTGAAGGAACTGAAGCTTTCTTT. This chain uses TRBV7-9 with TRBJ1-1; 7 bases are shared with TRBD1. The CDR3 runs to 16 residues. Germline assignment: CDR1 SEHNR and CDR2 FQNEAQ (reference sequence). V trimming: 5 bases; J trimming: 5 bases; junction bases outside the gene matches: 14.